One and the same sample provided the 8 T cell receptor beta chains below, sequenced in a study of blood T cell repertoires in COVID-19. The data were produced by immunoSEQ multiplex PCR, yet TCRdb's version contains in-frame clones alone and is incomplete. The sample lists roughly 200,000 clones; 88% were seen once. Source material: peripheral blood. These receptors originate from a man aged 18 to 29 with active or convalescent COVID-19.

The chain is built from TRBV19 and TRBJ1-4, with TRBD1 as a possible D gene (5 bases). Germline CDR1 and CDR2: LNHDA and SQIVND (reference sequence). V gave up 7 bases and J gave up 1 base, with 16 bases separating them. The CDR3 contains 16 residues. CDR3 protein: CASKGRVIQTNEKLFF. Here the CDR3 DNA reads TGTGCCAGTAAGGGCAGGGTCATTCAAACTAATGAAAAACTGTTTTTT.

This clone was seen a single time. This rearrangement joins TRBV6-5 to TRBJ1-2; 8 bases fit TRBD1. This CDR3 comprises 12 residues. Looked up from germline, CDR1 is MNHEY and CDR2 is SVGAGI. V was clipped by 5 bases and J by 8 bases; unmatched bases: 4. CDR3 DNA: TGTGCCAGCAGTACCACAGGGGGGGGCTACACCTTC. It is translated as CASSTTGGGYTF.

This clone was detected only a few times. The J gene is TRBJ1-4, the V gene TRBV5-1; D unclear. The germline V and J ends were trimmed by 1 base and 7 bases, with 11 bases remaining between them. The CDR3 spans 14 residues. Germline lookup yields CDR1 SGHRS and CDR2 YFSETQ. This CDR3 reads CASSLFTGTEKLFF. The CDR3 DNA sequence: TGCGCCAGCAGCTTGTTCACGGGAACTGAAAAACTGTTTTTT.

This sequence joins TRBV6-1 and TRBJ1-3, with 8 nucleotides matching TRBD1. This CDR3 is 17 amino acids long. J was trimmed by 0 bases and V by 3 bases; bases with no gene match: 7. Germline loops: CDR1 MNHNS, CDR2 SASEGT. The CDR3 sequence is CASSDPGQGRSGNTIYF. CDR3 sequence (DNA): TGTGCCAGCAGTGACCCCGGACAGGGACGCTCTGGAAACACCATATATTTT.

The rearrangement joins TRBV7-9 to TRBJ2-7, with D uncertain. This CDR3 has 12 residues. Per germline, CDR1 SEHNR and CDR2 FQNEAQ (reference sequence). Deletions cut 5 bases from V and 2 bases from J, with 7 bases between. CDR3 DNA: TGTGCCAGCAGCCAAGACACCTACGAGCAGTACTTC. Encoded protein: CASSQDTYEQYF. The whole variable domain, filled in from reference TRBV7-9 and TRBJ2-7, reads DTGVSQNPRHKITKRGQNVTFRCDPISEHNRLYWYRQTLGQGPEFLTYFQNEAQLEKSRLLSDRFSAERPKGSFSTLEIQRTEQGDSAMYLCASSQDTYEQYFGPGTRLTVT.

The chain carries TRBV2 and TRBJ2-1; 8 bases map to TRBD2. This CDR3 spans 15 amino acids. Per the germline V gene, CDR1 is SNHLY and CDR2 is FYNNEI. With 1 base clipped from V and 8 bases from J, the junction kept 7 bases outside the gene matches. CDR3: CASSEGSGVPHEQFF. CDR3 nucleotides: TGTGCCAGCAGTGAAGGTAGCGGGGTTCCCCATGAGCAGTTCTTC. Full variable domain (remainder filled in from reference TRBV2 and TRBJ2-1): EPEVTQTPSHQVTQMGQEVILRCVPISNHLYFYWYRQILGQKVEFLVSFYNNEISEKSEIFDDQFSVERPDGSNFTLKIRSTKLEDSAMYFCASSEGSGVPHEQFFGPGTRLTVL.

This clone is a singleton in its sample. CDR3 sequence reads: CASSPGISKHYEQYF. The CDR3 DNA follows: TGTGCCAGCAGTCCCGGGATCAGTAAGCACTACGAGCAGTACTTC. The chain recombines TRBV6-5 with TRBJ2-7, with D perhaps TRBD2 (5 bases). V was cut by 5 bases and J by 3 bases, with 17 bases left in between. Germline V gene lookup returns CDR1 MNHEY and CDR2 SVGAGI. This CDR3 spans 15 amino acids.

This clone showed up just once. The chain couples TRBV2 to TRBJ1-3; the match to TRBD1 covers 8 bases. V gave up 5 bases and J gave up 4 bases; unmatched junction bases: 7. The CDR3 runs 15 residues. CDR1 SNHLY and CDR2 FYNNEI come from the germline V gene. In DNA, the CDR3 is TGTGCCAGCAGTATTACAGGGGGTGCAGGAAACACCATATATTTT. Encoded protein: CASSITGGAGNTIYF.